The sequence of this TCR beta chain was determined in a study of control samples from healthy donors and cancer patients (dated by TCRdb to about 2020). The library was obtained by the immunoSEQ multiplex PCR assay. What TCRdb holds here is the immuneACCESS table cut down to in-frame rearrangements. Part of the clones is not present; checked against another copy, under half of the missing clones reflect an unresolved V gene, and the others are unexplained. A total of 40,000 to 55,000 clones appear in this sample, roughly 90% of them only once. The top ten hold 22% of the sample. CDR1 and CDR2, looked up from the germline V gene, are MGHDK and SYGVNS. The trim is 7 bases for V and 0 bases for J, with a gap of 15 bases between the germline ends. Including cysteine and phenylalanine, the CDR3 has 15 amino acids. CDR3 DNA only is kept here, 45 bases in frame from base 1. This clone has just one count. The clone's antigen remains unknown. No much larger clone exists at a distance of one base, and base qualities are not known.

The sample consisted of PBMCs. The V and J genes are TRBV25-1 and TRBJ1-1, with no reliable assignment of the D segment. This TCR was recovered from a woman aged 40 to 50 with head and neck cancer. The DNA reads TGTGCCAGCACCCCTCCCCGGGCCGTGAACACTGAAGCTTTCTTT. Its protein is CASTPPRAVNTEAFF. The entire variable domain, with the stretches around the CDR3 drawn from the reference TRBV25-1 and TRBJ1-1 proteins, is EADIYQTPRYLVIGTGKKITLECSQTMGHDKMYWYQQDPGMELHLIHYSYGVNSTEKGDLSSESTVSRIRTEHFPLTLESARPSHTSQYLCASTPPRAVNTEAFFGQGTRLTVV.